This T cell receptor (beta chain) was captured by sequencing in a study of control samples from healthy donors and cancer patients. CDR1 and CDR2 (germline): SGHTS, YDEGEE. The CDR3 sequence is 15 residues long. Trimming removed 2 bases from V and 0 bases from J, with 9 bases in between. Libraries were prepared by immunoSEQ multiplex PCR; TCRdb keeps only in-frame clonotypes and omits some of them. The sample has roughly 93,000 clones, 70% to 90% seen once. V is TRBV5-8 and J is TRBJ2-1; possible D gene TRBD1, 5 bases. The source of this sequence is a woman between 50 and 59 years old with colorectal cancer. The source material was PBMCs. CDR3 bases: TGTGCCAGCAGCTTTACAGGAAGCTCCTACAATGAGCAGTTCTTC. It yields the protein CASSFTGSSYNEQFF.